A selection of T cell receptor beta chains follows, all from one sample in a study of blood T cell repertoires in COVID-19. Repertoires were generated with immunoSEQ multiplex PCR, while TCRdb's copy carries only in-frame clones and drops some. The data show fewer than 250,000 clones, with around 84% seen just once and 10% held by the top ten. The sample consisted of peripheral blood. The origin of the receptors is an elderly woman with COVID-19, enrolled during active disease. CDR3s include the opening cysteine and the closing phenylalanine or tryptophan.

CASSLVAGANTGELFF,TRBV11-2,TRBJ2-2,16
CASSPQGTGWNEKLFF,TRBV3-1/TRBV3-2,TRBJ1-4,16
CASSYGQGGETQYF,TRBV5-1,TRBJ2-5,14
CATSDWVTGGGQPQHF,TRBV24-1,TRBJ1-5,16
CASRRDSLTDTQYF,TRBV3-1/TRBV3-2,TRBJ2-3,14
CAWSTRGKQGFEKLFF,TRBV30,TRBJ1-4,16
CATTGGIEKLFF,TRBV28,TRBJ1-4,12
CAWNLGQGGYTF,TRBV30,TRBJ1-2,12
CASSEPLRMYF,TRBV2,TRBJ2-7,11
CAWSRGDNQPQHF,TRBV30,TRBJ1-5,13
CASSPMEGRLTEAFF,TRBV18,TRBJ1-1,15
CASSLGTGITSGNTIYF,TRBV7-2,TRBJ1-3,17
CASSFSVLSNQPQHF,TRBV28,TRBJ1-5,15
CASSPSGDYGYTF,TRBV7-2,TRBJ1-2,13
CASSQGQSGNTIYF,TRBV5-1,TRBJ1-3,14
CASSFGQVNQPQHF,TRBV7-2,TRBJ1-5,14
CASSPLAGKQETQYF,TRBV7-3,TRBJ2-5,15
CASRGQGSEKLFF,TRBV2,TRBJ1-4,13
CASSESGGATDTQYF,TRBV6-1,TRBJ2-3,15
CASSEAGGLTEAFF,TRBV6-1,TRBJ1-1,14
CASSLTGTGSSGNTIYF,TRBV18,TRBJ1-3,17
CATSTYGTGGYQPQHF,TRBV15,TRBJ1-5,16
CATQSTGGDEAFF,TRBV19,TRBJ1-1,13
CASSLGKGTEAFF,TRBV7-2,TRBJ1-1,13
CASSKRDRERDQPQHF,TRBV19,TRBJ1-5,16
CASSPRLAGDAYEQYF,TRBV3-1/TRBV3-2,TRBJ2-7,16
CASTQGTDEAFF,TRBV19,TRBJ1-1,12
CASSQRTGMSNYGYTF,TRBV6-6,TRBJ1-2,16
CASSQGGRDYEQYF,TRBV3-1/TRBV3-2,TRBJ2-7,14
CASSQQGTEAYNEQFF,TRBV5-1,TRBJ2-1,16
CAWSETVLWPQHF,TRBV30,TRBJ1-5,13
CASSPAAQGGEAFF,TRBV18,TRBJ1-1,14
CASSSGTPVIEAFF,TRBV3-1/TRBV3-2,TRBJ1-1,14
CASSLGPGETQYF,TRBV5-6,TRBJ2-5,13
CASSVAAGDTDTQYF,TRBV2,TRBJ2-3,15
CASRPGYTGNTIYF,TRBV19,TRBJ1-3,14
CASSSDRHTGELFF,TRBV5-4,TRBJ2-2,14
CANKAGPLNTEAFF,TRBV7-2,TRBJ1-1,14
CAISESTVNQPQHF,TRBV10-3,TRBJ1-5,14
CATSFPPGAEAFF,TRBV15,TRBJ1-1,13
CASSPRPEYEQYF,TRBV7-2,TRBJ2-7,13
CASSQGGTRLMDTQYF,TRBV3-1/TRBV3-2,TRBJ2-3,16
CASSVESGLENTEAFF,TRBV9,TRBJ1-1,16
CASSLGTASYNSPLHF,TRBV28,TRBJ1-6,16
CASSVLGTGIYNEQFF,TRBV9,TRBJ2-1,16
CASSPLDSQETQYF,TRBV28,TRBJ2-5,14
CASSLLVRETQYF,TRBV6-2/TRBV6-3,TRBJ2-5,13
CASSSPGGAINQPQHF,TRBV5-4,TRBJ1-5,16
CATSVPSGGSTDTQYF,TRBV24-1,TRBJ2-3,16
CASRPLFGTSGGAREQFF,TRBV19,TRBJ2-1,18
CASTKRRGQSKNIQYF,TRBV21-1,TRBJ2-4,16
CASSQDQIGANEKLFF,TRBV4-1,TRBJ1-4,16